A selection of T cell receptor beta chains follows, all from one sample in a study of T cells after yellow fever vaccination. TCRdb recomputed calls from the 5' RACE reads with MiXCR, one row per CDR3 protein. This sample yields 25,000 to 30,000 distinct CDR3 sequences, of which about 5% are seen a single time; just over 40% belongs to the top ten. The sample was CD8+ T cells sorted from PBMCs, taken 10 days after the yellow fever booster vaccination. The receptors were sampled from a man in his thirties or forties who received the YFV17D yellow fever vaccine. Each CDR3 is given with its conserved first and last residue. Fields, in order: J gene, V gene, D gene, clone size, CDR3 DNA, CDR3 protein. A D gene is named only where the DNA matches it firmly. Some rows have no size entry. The others give once, few or many, or a class for an expanded clone.

TRBJ1-1 | TRBV11-2 | NA | many | TGTGCCAGCAGCTTAGGTCTCATAGAAGCTTTCTTT | CASSLGLIEAFF
TRBJ2-7 | TRBV5-6 | NA | NA | TGTGCCAGCAGACACGGGCTCCCCTACGAGCAGTACTTC | CASRHGLPYEQYF
TRBJ2-7 | TRBV5-1 | NA | many | TGCGCCAGCAGCTTGGACAACAGGGTCAACGAGCAGTACTTC | CASSLDNRVNEQYF
TRBJ2-7 | TRBV13 | NA | many | TGTGCCAGCAGCTTCGGGACGGCAGCCGAGCAGTACTTC | CASSFGTAAEQYF
TRBJ2-7 | TRBV7-9 | TRBD1 | many | TGTGCCAGCAGCTTAGCGGGGACAGGGGCTTACACCCCCTACGAGCAGTACTTC | CASSLAGTGAYTPYEQYF
TRBJ1-1 | TRBV20-1 | TRBD1 | many | TGCAGTGCTAATCAGGGGGCGGAGGCTTTCTTT | CSANQGAEAFF
TRBJ2-2 | TRBV3-1 | TRBD1 | many | TGTGCCAGCAGCCTCACAGGGGGCGCCGGGACCGGGGAGCTGTTTTTT | CASSLTGGAGTGELFF
TRBJ2-1 | TRBV11-2 | TRBD2 | many | TGTGCCAGCAGCCCACCGGGTGGGGCGGGAGTATTGAAGAATGAGCAGTTCTTC | CASSPPGGAGVLKNEQFF
TRBJ2-2 | TRBV7-9 | NA | many | TGTGCCAGCAGCATAGACCCCGAACACACCGGGGAGCTGTTTTTT | CASSIDPEHTGELFF
TRBJ2-1 | TRBV18 | TRBD2 | many | TGTGCCAGCTCACTCGGACTAGCGGGAGGGCCCTACAATGAGCAGTTCTTC | CASSLGLAGGPYNEQFF
TRBJ2-7 | TRBV29-1 | TRBD1 | many | TGCAGCGTTGAAGCCCGGGACAGGAGCTCCTACGAGCAGTACTTC | CSVEARDRSSYEQYF
TRBJ2-1 | TRBV5-1 | NA | many | TGCGCCAGCAGCCCCGCGGCTAGCACGAATGAGCAGTTCTTC | CASSPAASTNEQFF
TRBJ1-5 | TRBV27 | NA | many | TGTGCCAGCAGTTTTTTGGGAAAAGGGCAGCCCCAGCATTTT | CASSFLGKGQPQHF